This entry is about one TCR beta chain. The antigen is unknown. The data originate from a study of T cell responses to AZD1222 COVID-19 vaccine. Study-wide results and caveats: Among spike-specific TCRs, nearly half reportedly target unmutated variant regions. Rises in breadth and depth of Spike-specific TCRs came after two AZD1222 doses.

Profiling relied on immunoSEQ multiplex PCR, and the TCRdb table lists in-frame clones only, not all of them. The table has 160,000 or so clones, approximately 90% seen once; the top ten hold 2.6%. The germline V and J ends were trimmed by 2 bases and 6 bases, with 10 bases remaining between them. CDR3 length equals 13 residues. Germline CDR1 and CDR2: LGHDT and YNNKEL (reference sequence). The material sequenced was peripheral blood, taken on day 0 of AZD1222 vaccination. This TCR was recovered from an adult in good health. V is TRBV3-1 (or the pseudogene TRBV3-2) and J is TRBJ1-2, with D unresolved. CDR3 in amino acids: CASSQKGLDGYTF. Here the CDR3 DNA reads TGTGCCAGCAGCCAAAAAGGTCTCGATGGCTACACCTTC.